This T cell receptor beta chain originates from a study of cytomegalovirus exposure and HLA in healthy donors. This clone has only a few counts. The PCR used 60 Vbeta and 13 Jbeta primers. The assay was immunoSEQ multiplex PCR, and TCRdb's table has in-frame clones only and misses some. The data contain around 120,000 clones, approximately 82% of them singletons. Trimming left V 1 base short and J 5 bases short, with 17 bases between. CDR1 MGHRA and CDR2 YSYEKL come from the germline V gene. The length of the CDR3 is 16 residues. This TCR derives from a boy aged 2 to 10 in good health and CMV-seronegative. J is TRBJ1-2 and V is TRBV4-1; tentative D call: TRBD1 (5 bases). The sequencing input was PBMCs. CDR3 sequence (DNA): TGCGCCAGCAGCCAAGGGGCGCCAGGGTCCTTTTATGGCTACACCTTC. Amino acids: CASSQGAPGSFYGYTF.